This TCR beta chain stems from a study of cytomegalovirus exposure and HLA in healthy donors. Study-wide results and caveats: When a later analysis compared HLA-associated TCR beta chains with equally common others, the HLA-associated chains turned out to be more clonally expanded and to have lower generation probabilities. HLA alleles showed associations with fewer than 20,000 TCR beta sequences in a later analysis, at a 0.05 false discovery rate. Of the V segments, some could not be distinguished, including TRBV6-2 and TRBV6-3, and were excluded. Relative to the approximately 680-donor mean, N-insertions were reportedly fewer in an Asian-associated ancestry cluster in a later analysis.

The CDR3 is made up of 12 amino acids. V was pared by 3 bases and J by 6 bases, with 12 bases between. The germline V gene encodes CDR1 SQVTM and CDR2 ANQGSEA. With 60 Vbeta and 13 Jbeta primers, the PCR was carried out. The method was immunoSEQ multiplex PCR; TCRdb's version includes in-frame clones alone and lacks a portion of them. The data show about 200,000 clones, 70% to 90% seen once. Note on this clone: Its antigen is currently unknown.

This chain uses TRBV29-1 with TRBJ2-7, with D tentatively TRBD1 (6 bases). This sequence was found in a woman aged 18 to 35 in good health and CMV-seronegative. Sequencing was carried out using PBMCs. In DNA form, the CDR3 reads TGCAGCGTTGAGGAAACAGGGCCCGAGCAGTACTTC. Translation: CSVEETGPEQYF.